One and the same sample provided the 26 T cell receptor beta chains below, sequenced in a study of T-cell memory formation after mild COVID-19. MiXCR, run by TCRdb on the 5' RACE reads, gives a single entry per CDR3 protein. The sample records hundreds of thousands of distinct CDR3 sequences, about 23% being singletons. Sequencing was done on a sample of PBMCs or a T cell subset sorted from them (not recorded which). The origin of the receptors is an adult woman who had mild COVID-19 (a few samples of this study predate the infection). Cell type and time point are not known.

On this clonotype: A much more abundant neighbour one base away suggests this may be a read error. The J gene is TRBJ2-1, the V gene TRBV11-2; D ambiguous. Germline V lookup: CDR1 SGHAT, CDR2 FQNNGV. CDR3 size: 16 residues. Deletions cut 4 bases from V and 0 bases from J, with 13 bases between. CDR3 region: CASSSVWGRSYNEQFF. The CDR3 nucleotides read TGTGCCAGCAGCTCGGTGTGGGGTCGCTCCTACAATGAGCAGTTCTTC.

This rearrangement joins TRBV9 to TRBJ2-1; 12 positions match TRBD2. The CDR3 is 18 amino acids. Unmatched junction bases numbered 15, after V lost 4 bases and J lost 7 bases. CDR1 SGDLS and CDR2 YYNGEE come from the germline V gene. The CDR3 here is CASSLYEGPSGRGNEQFF. In DNA form, the CDR3 reads TGTGCCAGCAGCTTATATGAGGGGCCTAGCGGGAGGGGGAATGAGCAGTTCTTC.

V usage is TRBV27 and J usage is TRBJ2-7, with D possibly TRBD1 on 5 matching bases. The CDR3 sequence is 14 residues long. The V and J ends lost 3 bases and 1 base respectively, with 10 bases between them. Germline V gives CDR1 MNHEY, CDR2 SMNVEV (reference sequence). The CDR3 protein is CASSLKDTSYEQYF. CDR3 sequence (DNA): TGTGCCAGCAGTTTGAAGGACACTTCCTACGAGCAGTACTTC.

This clonotype came up a few times. The CDR3 coding sequence is TGTGCCAGCAGCTTCCGCGGACAGGGACGGTGGAATGAGCAGTTCTTC. Amino acids: CASSFRGQGRWNEQFF. J is TRBJ2-1 and V is TRBV5-6, with TRBD1 matching 8 bases. This CDR3 contains 16 residues. Trimming removed 2 bases from V and 7 bases from J; junction bases left unmatched: 11. Germline V gene sequence: CDR1 SGHDT, CDR2 YYEEEE.

This clonotype was seen only a few times. V gene TRBV7-8 combines with J gene TRBJ2-5, with D perhaps TRBD2 (5 bases). V lost 1 base and J 2 bases, leaving 23 bases between the germline ends. CDR3 length: 19 residues. Germline CDR1 reads SGHVS; CDR2 reads FQNEAQ. The CDR3 protein is CASSLVGRFGVGVQETQYF. The CDR3 nucleotides are TGTGCCAGCAGCTTAGTAGGGCGGTTCGGAGTCGGGGTACAAGAGACCCAGTACTTC.

This clonotype has more than one count but fewer than ten. This chain connects TRBV4-2 to TRBJ1-1, with D possibly matching TRBD1 (5 bases). This CDR3 region has 16 residues. CDR1 and CDR2 (germline): LGHNA, YNFKEQ. Trimming removed 1 base from V and 0 bases from J, with 12 bases in between. The CDR3 DNA follows: TGTGCCAGCAGCCAAGCCTCCGGGACTTTGAACACTGAAGCTTTCTTT. Protein product: CASSQASGTLNTEAFF.

V is TRBV5-5 and J is TRBJ2-7; D might be TRBD2 (5 bases). Trimming left V 4 bases short and J 7 bases short, with 21 bases between. Germline assignment: CDR1 SGHKS and CDR2 YYEKEE (reference sequence). The CDR3 loop spans 15 amino acids. The CDR3 reads CASSRLLSDREEQYF. For the CDR3, the DNA is TGTGCCAGCAGCCGTTTATTGTCCGACCGGGAAGAGCAGTACTTC.

A few counts support this clonotype. The chain joins TRBV5-6 to TRBJ2-2; D uncertain. Germline V lookup: CDR1 SGHDT, CDR2 YYEEEE. CDR3 size: 14 residues. V was cut by 2 bases and J by 0 bases, with 5 bases left in between. In nucleotides, the CDR3 is TGTGCCAGCAGCTTCTCAACGAACACCGGGGAGCTGTTTTTT. This gives the protein CASSFSTNTGELFF.

V and J are TRBV12-3 or TRBV12-4 and TRBJ2-3, with TRBD2 matching over 7 bases. This CDR3 has 12 residues. V shed 6 bases and J 5 bases; nucleotides not matched to a gene: 2. CDR3 in amino acids: CASRWGGDTQYF. CDR3 in DNA: TGTGCCAGCAGGTGGGGGGGAGATACGCAGTATTTT.

This chain connects TRBV11-1 to TRBJ2-1, with D perhaps TRBD1 or TRBD2 (6 bases each). The V end lost 0 bases, the J end lost 4 bases, and 19 bases lay between the germline ends. Germline V lookup: CDR1 SGHAT, CDR2 FQDESV (reference sequence). CDR3 size: 18 residues. CDR3 sequence: CASSLALRLGGRYNEQFF. The DNA of the CDR3 is TGTGCCAGCAGCTTAGCGCTTCGGCTCGGGGGCAGATACAATGAGCAGTTCTTC.

This chain joins TRBV27 and TRBJ1-2, with unresolved D. Germline V gene sequence: CDR1 MNHEY, CDR2 SMNVEV (reference sequence). Trimming cost V 2 bases and J 0 bases, with 13 bases left between them. The CDR3 runs 16 residues. The CDR3 loop is CASSLNAGGPNYGYTF. CDR3 DNA: TGTGCCAGCAGTTTAAATGCGGGAGGCCCTAACTATGGCTACACCTTC.

There are a few counts of this clonotype. V gene TRBV5-4 combines with J gene TRBJ2-4, with 9 bases fitting TRBD1. The CDR3 consists of 16 residues. V trimming: 5 bases; J trimming: 2 bases; junction bases outside the gene matches: 8. CDR1 and CDR2 (germline): SGHNT, YYREEE (reference sequence). DNA for the CDR3: TGTGCCAGCAGTCACCGGGACAGGGATTCCAAAAACATTCAGTACTTC. Protein: CASSHRDRDSKNIQYF.

There are a few counts of this clonotype. The J gene is TRBJ2-1, the V gene TRBV7-3; D might be TRBD1 or TRBD2, each matching 7 bases. Per germline, CDR1 SGHTA and CDR2 FQGTGA. Trimming left V 4 bases short and J 6 bases short, with 19 bases between. This CDR3 region has 16 residues. For the CDR3, the DNA is TGTGCCAGCAGCTCTACTGACAGGGAGGGCGGCAATGAGCAGTTCTTC. Its protein product is CASSSTDREGGNEQFF.

The chain links TRBV9 to TRBJ2-7; TRBD1 or TRBD2 may be the D gene (5 bases each). Looked up from germline, CDR1 is SGDLS and CDR2 is YYNGEE. The CDR3 is 15 residues long. V shed 0 bases and J shed 2 bases, with 12 bases lying between them. Here the CDR3 DNA reads TGTGCCAGCAGCGTAGGGGGGAGAGGGACCTACGAGCAGTACTTC. Amino acid sequence: CASSVGGRGTYEQYF.

The chain carries TRBV10-3 and TRBJ2-3; perhaps D is TRBD1 or TRBD2 (5 bases each). Germline CDR1 reads ENHRY; CDR2 reads SYGVKD. This CDR3 is built from 14 residues. Trimming pared 10 bases from V and 1 base from J, leaving 15 bases between. This CDR3 reads CATATGPRTDTQYF. DNA of the CDR3: TGTGCCACCGCCACGGGACCTCGCACAGATACGCAGTATTTT.

The gene calls are TRBV7-9 and TRBJ2-7; D is undetermined. The CDR3 is made up of 13 amino acids. V was pared by 5 bases and J by 4 bases, with 12 bases between. CDR1 SEHNR and CDR2 FQNEAQ come from the germline V gene (reference sequence). The CDR3 is CASSPTETYEQYF. The CDR3 nucleotides are TGTGCCAGCAGCCCTACTGAAACGTACGAGCAGTACTTC.

The chain couples TRBV21-1 to TRBJ2-6; the table names TRBD1, a call not compared with the DNA. TRBV21-1 is an annotated pseudogene. The CDR3 is 18 amino acids. The chain's CDR3 is CASSKVHRGLSGANVLTF. The CDR3 nucleotides read TGTGCCAGCAGCAAAGTTCATAGGGGGCTTTCTGGGGCCAACGTCCTGACTTTC.

This clonotype was recorded a few times. V is TRBV3-1 and J is TRBJ2-7, with 10 bases matching TRBD2. Germline V gives CDR1 LGHDT, CDR2 YNNKEL (reference sequence). The V and J ends lost 0 bases and 3 bases, in that order; junction bases with no gene match: 11. The CDR3 extends over 18 amino acids. CDR3 region: CASSQDNSGGKPHYEQYF. The DNA of the CDR3 is TGTGCCAGCAGCCAAGATAATAGCGGGGGGAAGCCCCACTACGAGCAGTACTTC.

There are a few counts of this clonotype. The CDR3 DNA sequence: TGTGCCAGCAGTGAAGTTCCTCCATATTCACCCCTCCACTTT. It specifies CASSEVPPYSPLHF. V usage is TRBV6-1 and J usage is TRBJ1-6; D call uncertain. Germline values: CDR1 MNHNS, CDR2 SASEGT. V gave up 1 base and J gave up 8 bases, with 9 bases separating them. The CDR3 length is 14 residues.

The sample holds a few counts of this clonotype. The chain carries TRBV9 and TRBJ2-7; perhaps TRBD2 as D (6 bases). Germline V gene data show CDR1 as SGDLS and CDR2 as YYNGEE. There are 14 residues in the CDR3. V gave up 0 bases and J gave up 5 bases, with 12 bases separating them. CDR3 DNA sequence: TGTGCCAGCAGCGTAGGGCAGGGAGGCCACGAGCAGTACTTC. It is translated as CASSVGQGGHEQYF.

This clonotype was found a few times. The genes are TRBV5-1 and TRBJ2-7; 8 nucleotides line up with TRBD2. The trim removed 4 bases at V and 7 bases at J, leaving 10 bases unmatched. The CDR3 covers 14 residues. Germline V gene sequence: CDR1 SGHRS, CDR2 YFSETQ. CDR3 sequence reads: CASSPPGRGVEQYF. CDR3 DNA: TGCGCCAGCAGCCCGCCGGGGCGGGGGGTTGAGCAGTACTTC.

CDR3 in amino acids: CASSQDPGQGGGYTF. For the CDR3, the DNA is TGCGCCAGCAGCCAAGATCCCGGACAGGGCGGAGGCTACACCTTC. The chain links TRBV4-3 to TRBJ1-2; the match to TRBD1 covers 8 bases. Germline V gene data show CDR1 as LGHNA and CDR2 as YSLEER. J gave up 8 bases and V 0 bases, and 8 bases lay outside the gene matches. The CDR3 covers 15 residues.

V and J are TRBV5-1 and TRBJ1-5; 7 nucleotides agree with TRBD1. Germline assignment: CDR1 SGHRS and CDR2 YFSETQ. V dropped 4 bases and J dropped 3; count of bases not matched to a gene: 10. CDR3 length: 16 residues. CDR3 region: CASSERQGMNNQPQHF. The CDR3 bases are TGCGCCAGCAGCGAGAGACAGGGAATGAACAATCAGCCCCAGCATTTT.

The gene calls are TRBV5-6 and TRBJ2-5, with D tentatively TRBD1 or TRBD2 (6 bases each). Germline-derived CDR1 and CDR2 are SGHDT and YYEEEE. CDR3 length: 15 amino acids. Trimming removed 4 bases from V and 5 bases from J, with 18 bases in between. CDR3 loop: CASSPAGGRRETQYF. CDR3 nucleotides: TGTGCCAGCAGCCCTGCTGGGGGGCGCCGGGAGACCCAGTACTTC. Based on the CDR3 plus reference TRBV5-6 and TRBJ2-5, the full variable domain is DAGVTQSPTHLIKTRGQQVTLRCSPKSGHDTVSWYQQALGQGPQFIFQYYEEEERQRGNFPDRFSGHQFPNYSSELNVNALLLGDSALYLCASSPAGGRRETQYFGPGTRLLVL.

V and J are TRBV5-1 and TRBJ2-7, with 7 bases aligning to TRBD1. Germline loops: CDR1 SGHRS, CDR2 YFSETQ. J was trimmed by 0 bases and V by 4 bases; bases with no gene match: 7. This CDR3 is 15 amino acids long. The CDR3 reads CASSPGQVYSYEQYF. The CDR3 coding sequence is TGCGCCAGCAGCCCCGGACAGGTATACTCCTACGAGCAGTACTTC.

The chain employs TRBV15 and TRBJ2-3; the D gene is possibly TRBD1 (6 bases). V gave up 0 bases and J gave up 1 base, with 11 bases separating them. The CDR3 is 16 amino acids. The V gene's germline CDR1 is LNHNV and CDR2 YYDKDF (reference sequence). Here the CDR3 DNA reads TGTGCCACCAGCAGAGATAGGGCAGGGGGCACAGATACGCAGTATTTT. Encoded protein: CATSRDRAGGTDTQYF.